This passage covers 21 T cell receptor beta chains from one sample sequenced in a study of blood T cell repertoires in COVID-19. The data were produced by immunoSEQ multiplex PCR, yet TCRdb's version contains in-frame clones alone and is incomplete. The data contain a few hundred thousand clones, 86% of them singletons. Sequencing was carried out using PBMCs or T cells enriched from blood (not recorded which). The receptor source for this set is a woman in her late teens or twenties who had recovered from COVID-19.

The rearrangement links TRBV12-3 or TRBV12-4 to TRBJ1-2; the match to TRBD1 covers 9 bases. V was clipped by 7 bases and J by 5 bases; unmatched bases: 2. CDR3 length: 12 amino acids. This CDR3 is CASTGQGYGYTF. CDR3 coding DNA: TGTGCCAGCACCGGACAGGGGTATGGCTACACCTTC.

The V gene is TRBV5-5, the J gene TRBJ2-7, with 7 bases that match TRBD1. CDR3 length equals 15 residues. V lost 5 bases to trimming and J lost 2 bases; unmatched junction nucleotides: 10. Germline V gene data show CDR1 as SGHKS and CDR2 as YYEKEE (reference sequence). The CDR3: CASSAWDSLAYEQYF. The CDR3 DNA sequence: TGTGCCAGCAGTGCTTGGGACAGCCTTGCCTACGAGCAGTACTTC.

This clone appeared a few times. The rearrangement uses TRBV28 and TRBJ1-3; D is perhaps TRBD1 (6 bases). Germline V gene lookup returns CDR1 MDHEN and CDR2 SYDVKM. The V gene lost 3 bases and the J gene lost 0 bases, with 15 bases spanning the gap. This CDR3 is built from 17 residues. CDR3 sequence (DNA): TGTGCCAGCAGTTTGGGGGGGGCAGGCCGCTCTGGAAACACCATATATTTT. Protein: CASSLGGAGRSGNTIYF.

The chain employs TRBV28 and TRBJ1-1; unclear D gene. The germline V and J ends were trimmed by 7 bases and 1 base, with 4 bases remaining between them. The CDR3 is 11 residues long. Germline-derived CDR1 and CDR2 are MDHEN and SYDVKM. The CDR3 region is CASNKNTEAFF. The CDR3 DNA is TGTGCCAGCAACAAGAACACTGAAGCTTTCTTT.

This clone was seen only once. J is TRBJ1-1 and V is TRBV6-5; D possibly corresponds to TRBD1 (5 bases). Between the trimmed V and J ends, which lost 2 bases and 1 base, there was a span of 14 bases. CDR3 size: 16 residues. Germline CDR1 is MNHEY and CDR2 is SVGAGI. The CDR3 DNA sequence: TGTGCCAGCAGTTACCGGAGGGGCAGGGCGAACACTGAAGCTTTCTTT. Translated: CASSYRRGRANTEAFF.

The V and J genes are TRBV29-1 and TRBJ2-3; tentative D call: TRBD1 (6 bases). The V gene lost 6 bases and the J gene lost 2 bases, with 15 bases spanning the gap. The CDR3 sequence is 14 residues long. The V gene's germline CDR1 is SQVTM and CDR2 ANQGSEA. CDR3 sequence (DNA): TGCAGCGTCTCACAGGGACCCCTCACAGATACGCAGTATTTT. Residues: CSVSQGPLTDTQYF.

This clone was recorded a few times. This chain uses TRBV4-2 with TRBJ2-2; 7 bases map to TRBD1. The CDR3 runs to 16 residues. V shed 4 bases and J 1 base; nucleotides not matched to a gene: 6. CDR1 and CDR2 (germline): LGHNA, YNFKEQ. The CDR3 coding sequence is TGTGCCAGCAGCCCCCGGACAGGCTTGAACACCGGGGAGCTGTTTTTT. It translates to CASSPRTGLNTGELFF.

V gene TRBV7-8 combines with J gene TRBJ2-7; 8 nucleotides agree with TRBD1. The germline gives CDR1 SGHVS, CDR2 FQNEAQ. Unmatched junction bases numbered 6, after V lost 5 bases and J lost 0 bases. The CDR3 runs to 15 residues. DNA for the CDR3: TGTGCCAGCAGCCCACCGGGACAGGCCTCCTACGAGCAGTACTTC. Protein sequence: CASSPPGQASYEQYF.

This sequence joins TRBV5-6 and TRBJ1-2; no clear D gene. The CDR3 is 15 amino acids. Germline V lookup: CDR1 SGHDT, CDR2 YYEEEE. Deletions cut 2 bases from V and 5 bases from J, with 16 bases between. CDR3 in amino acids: CASSLLLLTEYGYTF. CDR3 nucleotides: TGTGCCAGCAGCTTACTACTTCTTACCGAGTATGGCTACACCTTC.

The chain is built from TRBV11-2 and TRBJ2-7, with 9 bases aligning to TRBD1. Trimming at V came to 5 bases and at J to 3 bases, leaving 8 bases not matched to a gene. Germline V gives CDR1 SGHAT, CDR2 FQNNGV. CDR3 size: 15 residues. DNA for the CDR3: TGTGCCAGCAGCCCGATGGGGACAGGGCTCTACGAGCAGTACTTC. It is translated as CASSPMGTGLYEQYF.

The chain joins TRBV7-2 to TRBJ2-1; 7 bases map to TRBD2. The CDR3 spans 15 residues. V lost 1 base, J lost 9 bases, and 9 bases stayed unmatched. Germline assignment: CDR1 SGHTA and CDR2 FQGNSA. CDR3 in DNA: TGTGCCAGCAGCTTAGTTGGCGGACTAGAGGTTGAGCAGTTCTTC. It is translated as CASSLVGGLEVEQFF.

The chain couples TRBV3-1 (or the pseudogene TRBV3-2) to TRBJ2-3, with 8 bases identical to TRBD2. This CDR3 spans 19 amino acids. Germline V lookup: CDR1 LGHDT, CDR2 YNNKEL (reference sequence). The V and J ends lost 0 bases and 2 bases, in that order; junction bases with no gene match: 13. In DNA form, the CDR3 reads TGTGCCAGCAGCCAAGATCTCTGGCCAGCGGGGGTCCTCACAGATACGCAGTATTTT. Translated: CASSQDLWPAGVLTDTQYF.

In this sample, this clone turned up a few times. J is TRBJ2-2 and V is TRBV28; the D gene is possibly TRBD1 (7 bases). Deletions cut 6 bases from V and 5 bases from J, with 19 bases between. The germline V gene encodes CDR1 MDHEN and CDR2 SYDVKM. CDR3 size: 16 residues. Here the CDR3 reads CASSPGGSGITGELFF. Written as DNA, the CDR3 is TGTGCCAGCAGCCCAGGGGGGAGCGGAATAACCGGGGAGCTGTTTTTT. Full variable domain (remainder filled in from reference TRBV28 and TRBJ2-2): DVKVTQSSRYLVKRTGEKVFLECVQDMDHENMFWYRQDPGLGLRLIYFSYDVKMKEKGDIPEGYSVSREKKERFSLILESASTNQTSMYLCASSPGGSGITGELFFGEGSRLTVL.

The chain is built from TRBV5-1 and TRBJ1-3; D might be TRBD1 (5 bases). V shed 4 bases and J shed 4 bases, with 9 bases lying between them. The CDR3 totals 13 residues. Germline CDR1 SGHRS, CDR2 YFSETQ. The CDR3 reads CASSPDRGNTIYF. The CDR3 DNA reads TGCGCCAGCAGCCCAGACAGAGGAAACACCATATATTTT.

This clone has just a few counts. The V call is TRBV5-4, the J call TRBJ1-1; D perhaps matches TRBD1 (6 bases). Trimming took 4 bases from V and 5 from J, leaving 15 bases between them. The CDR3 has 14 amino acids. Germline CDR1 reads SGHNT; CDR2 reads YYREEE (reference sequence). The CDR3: CASSTNRVGTEAFF. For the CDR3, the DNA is TGTGCCAGCAGCACTAACAGGGTAGGGACTGAAGCTTTCTTT.

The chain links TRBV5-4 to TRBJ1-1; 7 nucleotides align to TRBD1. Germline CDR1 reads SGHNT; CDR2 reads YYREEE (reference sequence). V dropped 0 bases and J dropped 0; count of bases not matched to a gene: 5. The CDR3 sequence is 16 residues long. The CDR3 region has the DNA TGTGCCAGCAGCTTGGATTTCGGGACAGTGAACACTGAAGCTTTCTTT. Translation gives CASSLDFGTVNTEAFF.

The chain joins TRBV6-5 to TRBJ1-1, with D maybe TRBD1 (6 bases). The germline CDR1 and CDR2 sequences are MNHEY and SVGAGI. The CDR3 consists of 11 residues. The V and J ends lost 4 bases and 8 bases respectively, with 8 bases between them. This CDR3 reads CASSSDSEAFF. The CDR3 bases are TGTGCCAGCAGTTCGGACAGCGAAGCTTTCTTT.

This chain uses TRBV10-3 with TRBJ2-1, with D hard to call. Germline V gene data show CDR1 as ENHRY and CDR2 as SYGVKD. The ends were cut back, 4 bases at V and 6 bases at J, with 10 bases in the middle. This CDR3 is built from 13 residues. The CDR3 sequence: CAISGLDINEQFF. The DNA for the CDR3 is TGTGCCATCAGTGGGCTCGACATCAATGAGCAGTTCTTC.

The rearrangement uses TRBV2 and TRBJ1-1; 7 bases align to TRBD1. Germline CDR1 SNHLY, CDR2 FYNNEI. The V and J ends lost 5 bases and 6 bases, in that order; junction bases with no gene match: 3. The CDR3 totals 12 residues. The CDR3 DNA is TGTGCCAGCAGTCTCAGGGGGGCTGAAGCTTTCTTT. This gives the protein CASSLRGAEAFF.

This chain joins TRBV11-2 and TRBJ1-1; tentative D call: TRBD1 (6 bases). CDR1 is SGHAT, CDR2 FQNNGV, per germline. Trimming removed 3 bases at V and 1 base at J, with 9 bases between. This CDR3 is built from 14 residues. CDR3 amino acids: CASSLGARNTEAFF. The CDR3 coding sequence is TGTGCCAGCAGCTTGGGGGCTAGGAACACTGAAGCTTTCTTT.

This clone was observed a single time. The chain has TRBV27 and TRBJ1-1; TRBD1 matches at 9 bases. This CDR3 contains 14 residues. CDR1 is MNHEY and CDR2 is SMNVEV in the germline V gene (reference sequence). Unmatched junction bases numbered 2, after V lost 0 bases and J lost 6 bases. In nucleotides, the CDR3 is TGTGCCAGCAGTTTATCAACAGGGGGCGCTGAAGCTTTCTTT. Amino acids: CASSLSTGGAEAFF.